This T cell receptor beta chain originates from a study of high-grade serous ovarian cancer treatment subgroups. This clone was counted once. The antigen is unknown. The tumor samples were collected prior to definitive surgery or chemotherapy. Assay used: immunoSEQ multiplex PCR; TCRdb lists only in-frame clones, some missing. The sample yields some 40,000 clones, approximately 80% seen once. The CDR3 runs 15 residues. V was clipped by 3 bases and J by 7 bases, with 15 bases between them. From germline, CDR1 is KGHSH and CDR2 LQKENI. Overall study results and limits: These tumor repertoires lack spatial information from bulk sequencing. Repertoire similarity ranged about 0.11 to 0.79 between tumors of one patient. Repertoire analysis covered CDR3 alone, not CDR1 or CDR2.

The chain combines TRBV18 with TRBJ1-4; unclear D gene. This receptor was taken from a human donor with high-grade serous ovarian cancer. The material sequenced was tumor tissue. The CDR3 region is CASSPKGPYFEKLFF. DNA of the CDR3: TGTGCCAGCTCACCGAAGGGCCCCTACTTTGAAAAACTGTTTTTT.